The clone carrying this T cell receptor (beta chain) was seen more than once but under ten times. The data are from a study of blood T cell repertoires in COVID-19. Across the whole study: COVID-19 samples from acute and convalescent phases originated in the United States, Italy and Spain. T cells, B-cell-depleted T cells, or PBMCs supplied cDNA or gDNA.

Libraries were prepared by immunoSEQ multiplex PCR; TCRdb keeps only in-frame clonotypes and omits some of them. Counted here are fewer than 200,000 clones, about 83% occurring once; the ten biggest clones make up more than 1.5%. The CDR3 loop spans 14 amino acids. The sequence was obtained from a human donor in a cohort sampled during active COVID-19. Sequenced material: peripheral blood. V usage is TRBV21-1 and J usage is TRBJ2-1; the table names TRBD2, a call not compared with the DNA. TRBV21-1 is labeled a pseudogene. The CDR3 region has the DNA TGTGCCAGCAATGAGGGACTTGAGGGAAATGAGCAGTTCTTC. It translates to CASNEGLEGNEQFF.